Listed here is a single TCR beta chain. The same CDR3 is also encoded by other DNA sequences in this sample. The sample comes from a study of T cell responses to AZD1222 COVID-19 vaccine. Germline CDR1 LNHNV, CDR2 YYDKDF (reference sequence). V was clipped by 5 bases and J by 2 bases, with 7 bases between them. The CDR3 covers 12 residues. Some clones are missing from TCRdb's copy, which holds only in-frame ones; the method was immunoSEQ multiplex PCR. The profile covers 150,000 to 200,000 clones, with 94% appearing a single time and about 0.64% taken by the ten largest. This sample comprised peripheral blood, obtained on day 0 of AZD1222 vaccination. The TCR sequence derives from an adult in good health. The chain couples TRBV15 to TRBJ2-7; TRBD2 might be the D (6 bases). CDR3 residues: CATSAGPYEQYF. In DNA form, the CDR3 reads TGTGCCACCAGCGCGGGGCCCTACGAGCAGTACTTC.